These 4 T cell receptor beta chains share one sample of origin, sequenced in a study of blood T cells in healthy people across ages. Primed by a sample-barcoded 5' primer and a J-beta primer mix, a second PCR proceeded for roughly 7 to 11 cycles. TCRdb re-analysed the 5' RACE reads in MiXCR, keeping a single row per CDR3 protein. The sample has roughly 800,000 distinct CDR3 sequences; 20% to 25% are singletons. These data were also filed under a second study, of T cells of mothers and their children.

Sequenced sample: blood. Receptors were obtained from a boy aged 5-17 years in good health.

The genes are TRBV6-5 and TRBJ2-5, with a weak D call TRBD2 (7 bases). V shed 10 bases and J shed 0 bases, with 21 bases lying between them. The germline gives CDR1 MNHEY, CDR2 SVGAGI. The CDR3 is 16 amino acids. The CDR3 bases are TGTGCCACGCGTCGCCGGGGGGCCCAGTACCAAGAGACCCAGTACTTC. Translated: CATRRRGAQYQETQYF.

The J gene is TRBJ1-4, the V gene TRBV25-1; D unresolved. V lost 10 bases, J lost 7 bases, and 13 bases lay in between. Germline V gene data show CDR1 as MGHDK and CDR2 as SYGVNS. CDR3 size: 12 residues. The CDR3: CATPDRAEKLFF. The DNA of the CDR3 is TGTGCCACACCGGATCGGGCTGAAAAACTGTTTTTT.

CDR3 amino acids: CASSGPGRADTQYF. The CDR3 coding sequence is TGTGCCAGCAGCGGGCCAGGGAGGGCAGATACGCAGTATTTT. This chain links TRBV9 with TRBJ2-3; TRBD2 agrees at 7 bases. Germline-derived CDR1 and CDR2 are SGDLS and YYNGEE. There are 14 residues in the CDR3. V was clipped by 3 bases and J by 4 bases; unmatched bases: 5.

This clonotype was found a few times. The chain recombines TRBV21-1 with TRBJ2-3. TRBV21-1 is a listed pseudogene. CDR3 length: 15 residues. The chain's CDR3 is CASSKRESSTDTQYF. The DNA for the CDR3 is TGTGCCAGCAGCAAAAGGGAAAGTAGCACAGATACGCAGTATTTT.